What follows are 3 T cell receptor beta chains derived from one specimen sequenced in a study of beta chain features in type 1 diabetes. The study reverse transcribed the entire isolated RNA, so it sequenced expressed TCRB transcripts. TCRdb keeps only in-frame clones here, not all; method: immunoSEQ multiplex PCR. Here the sample spans nearly 350,000 clones, 7% to 10% being singletons. Study findings and constraints: TCRB CDR3s from Type 1 diabetes patients were moderately but significantly shorter in all four CD4+ subsets.

These TCRs' antigens remain unknown. Sequenced sample: central memory CD4+ T cells from blood. The source is a man aged 30-40 years with type 1 diabetes.

This clone has a handful of counts. The chain is built from TRBV18 and TRBJ2-1, with D tentatively TRBD2 (5 bases). There are 14 residues in the CDR3. Germline CDR1 is KGHSH and CDR2 is LQKENI. Trimming removed 2 bases at V and 3 bases at J, with 8 bases between. The CDR3 sequence: CASSPFRDYNEQFF. CDR3 in DNA: TGTGCCAGCTCACCATTCCGGGACTACAATGAGCAGTTCTTC.

This clone was detected only a few times. The chain links TRBV28 to TRBJ1-6, with D uncertain. The CDR3 totals 15 residues. V lost 5 bases to trimming and J lost 7 bases, with 15 bases between them. The germline gives CDR1 MDHEN, CDR2 SYDVKM. CDR3 nucleotide sequence: TGTGCCAGCAGTCCATCCCCCGGTAGGAATTCACCCCTCCACTTT. As protein: CASSPSPGRNSPLHF.

This clone was seen a handful of times. V and J are TRBV7-2 and TRBJ1-6; D is unclear. Trimming took off 1 base at V and 0 bases at J, with 7 bases between the two ends. The CDR3 has 16 amino acids. CDR1 is SGHTA and CDR2 is FQGNSA in the germline V gene. In nucleotides, the CDR3 is TGTGCCAGCAGCTTAGGCGGAACCTCCTATAATTCACCCCTCCACTTT. This codes for CASSLGGTSYNSPLHF. Filled out from reference TRBV7-2 and TRBJ1-6, the complete variable domain reads GAGVSQSPSNKVTEKGKDVELRCDPISGHTALYWYRQSLGQGLEFLIYFQGNSAPDKSGLPSDRFSAERTGGSVSTLTIQRTQQEDSAVYLCASSLGGTSYNSPLHFGNGTRLTVT.